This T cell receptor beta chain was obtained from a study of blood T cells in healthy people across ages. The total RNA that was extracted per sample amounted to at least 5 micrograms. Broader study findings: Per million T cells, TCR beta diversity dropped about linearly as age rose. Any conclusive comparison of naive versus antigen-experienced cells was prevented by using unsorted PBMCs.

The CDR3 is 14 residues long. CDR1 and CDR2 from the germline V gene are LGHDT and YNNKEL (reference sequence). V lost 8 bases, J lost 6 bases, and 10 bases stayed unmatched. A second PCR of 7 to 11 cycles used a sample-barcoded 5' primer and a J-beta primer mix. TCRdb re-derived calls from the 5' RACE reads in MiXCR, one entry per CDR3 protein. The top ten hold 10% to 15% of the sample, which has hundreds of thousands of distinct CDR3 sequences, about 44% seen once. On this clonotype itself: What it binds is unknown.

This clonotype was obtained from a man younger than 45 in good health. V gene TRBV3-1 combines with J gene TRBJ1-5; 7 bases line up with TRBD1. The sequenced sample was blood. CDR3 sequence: CASASSTGFQPQHF. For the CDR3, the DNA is TGTGCCAGCGCGTCCTCGACAGGGTTTCAGCCCCAGCATTTT.